These 9 T cell receptor beta chains share one sample of origin, sequenced in a study of blood T cells in healthy people across ages. The use of a sample-barcoded 5' primer and a J-beta primer mix characterized a second PCR of about 7 to 12 cycles. A single record per CDR3 protein comes from TCRdb applying MiXCR to the 5' RACE reads. The data hold roughly 900,000 distinct CDR3 sequences, with around 30% observed a single time. Sequences were obtained from blood. All receptors derive from a woman aged 80 or over in good health.

The table lists this clonotype with a count of one. A clone one base away is much larger, so this may be a read error. The chain joins TRBV6-1 to TRBJ2-7, with D perhaps given as TRBD1 or TRBD2 (6 bases each). The germline V gene has CDR1 MNHNS and CDR2 SASEGT. The CDR3 consists of 13 residues. CDR3 DNA sequence: TGTGCCTGCAGGGAACAGGGTGCGGGAGAGCAGTACTTC. It codes for CACREQGAGEQYF.

This clonotype was detected many times. The V gene is TRBV10-3, the J gene TRBJ2-5; maybe TRBD1 (5 bases). CDR3 size: 13 residues. Trimming pared 4 bases from V and 6 bases from J, leaving 12 bases between. Germline CDR1 and CDR2: ENHRY and SYGVKD. The DNA of the CDR3 is TGTGCCATCAGTGGTGGCAGGGAAAAGACCCAGTACTTC. Translation: CAISGGREKTQYF.

The V call is TRBV5-8, the J call TRBJ1-1; D is possibly TRBD1 (6 bases). The CDR3 loop spans 15 amino acids. Trimming left V 3 bases short and J 3 bases short, with 15 bases between. Germline lookup yields CDR1 SGHTS and CDR2 YDEGEE. The CDR3 DNA reads as TGTGCCAGCAGCTCGGGGGGCCAGCGGTACACTGAAGCTTTCTTT. Amino acid sequence: CASSSGGQRYTEAFF.

The chain has TRBV18 and TRBJ2-4; tentative D call: TRBD1 (6 bases). This CDR3 is built from 15 residues. Trimming shortened V by 3 bases and J by 13 bases, and 22 bases separated the two germline ends. Per germline, CDR1 KGHSH and CDR2 LQKENI. This CDR3 reads CASSPRGTGLREQYF. CDR3 coding DNA: TGTGCCAGCTCACCCAGGGGCACAGGGCTCAGGGAGCAGTACTTC.

The genes are TRBV6-2 or TRBV6-3 and TRBJ2-1; TRBD2 matches 8 bases. Per germline, CDR1 MNHEY and CDR2 SVGEGT. V dropped 0 bases and J dropped 3; count of bases not matched to a gene: 7. The CDR3 has 17 amino acids. The CDR3 sequence: CASSYSAPAGVYNEQFF. The DNA of the CDR3 is TGTGCCAGCAGTTACTCGGCCCCAGCGGGGGTCTACAATGAGCAGTTCTTC.

The J gene is TRBJ2-2, the V gene TRBV10-2; D not certain. The V gene lost 7 bases and the J gene lost 8 bases, with 8 bases spanning the gap. CDR1 and CDR2 from the germline V gene are WSHSY and SAAADI. The CDR3 contains 11 residues. In nucleotides, the CDR3 is TGCGCCAGCACCCCTGGGGGGGAGCTGTTTTTT. The encoded protein is CASTPGGELFF.

Concerning this clonotype: A much larger clone lies one base from this, so it may be a read error. The chain recombines TRBV24-1 with TRBJ2-4, with 9 nucleotides matching TRBD1. Germline values: CDR1 KGHDR, CDR2 SFDVKD. The CDR3 totals 13 residues. Trimming at V came to 12 bases and at J to 13 bases, leaving 15 bases not matched to a gene. The CDR3 here is CASRDREYNEQYF. The CDR3, as DNA: TGTGCCTCCCGGGACAGGGAATACAATGAGCAGTACTTC.

This clonotype was detected many times. The chain recombines TRBV7-2 with TRBJ2-6, with a weak D call TRBD1 (6 bases). The germline CDR1 and CDR2 sequences are SGHTA and FQGNSA. This CDR3 region has 18 residues. Trimming cost V 3 bases and J 0 bases, with 15 bases left between them. CDR3 bases: TGTGCCAGCAGCTTCGGTTCAGGGGCGAACTCTGGGGCCAACGTCCTGACTTTC. Translated: CASSFGSGANSGANVLTF. Supplemented by reference TRBV7-2 and TRBJ2-6, the full variable domain reads GAGVSQSPSNKVTEKGKDVELRCDPISGHTALYWYRQSLGQGLEFLIYFQGNSAPDKSGLPSDRFSAERTGGSVSTLTIQRTQQEDSAVYLCASSFGSGANSGANVLTFGAGSRLTVL.

The sample holds many counts of this clonotype. The chain has TRBV20-1 and TRBJ2-1; 8 positions agree with TRBD2. V lost 5 bases and J lost 5; bases outside the gene matches: 8. The germline CDR1 and CDR2 sequences are DFQATT and SNEGSKA (reference sequence). The CDR3 covers 14 residues. CDR3 in amino acids: CSAPTSGGNNEQFF. CDR3 DNA: TGCAGTGCTCCTACTAGCGGAGGTAACAATGAGCAGTTCTTC.